This T cell receptor (beta chain) was observed in a study of blood T cells in healthy people across ages. Study observations and caveats: Nothing was known about donor CMV status, and this possibly confounded expanded clonotype changes. One million T cells yielded diversity estimates that were considered underestimates. Across the age range, TCR beta diversity per million T cells fell in a roughly linear way.

The CDR3 runs to 15 residues. Germline V gene sequence: CDR1 LGHNA, CDR2 YNFKEQ. Trimming pared 3 bases from V and 4 bases from J, leaving 15 bases between. A note on this clonotype: Its specificity is unknown.

Combining a sample-barcoded 5' primer with a J-beta primer mix, a second PCR ran for roughly 7 to 11 cycles. MiXCR, run by TCRdb on the 5' RACE reads, gives a single entry per CDR3 protein. The sample has roughly 800,000 distinct CDR3 sequences, 25% seen once. This same sample was also taken into another study, of T cells of mothers and their children. According to that study: The study obtained over 9 million TCR beta CDR3 reads per mother and a few million per child.

The specimen sequenced was blood. V is TRBV4-2 and J is TRBJ2-5, with a weak D call TRBD2 (6 bases). The clonotype originates from a boy aged 10-17 years in good health. CDR3 sequence: CASSHSSGEGETQYF. CDR3 nucleotides: TGTGCCAGCAGCCATTCTTCGGGAGAGGGAGAGACCCAGTACTTC.